This T cell receptor beta chain is drawn from a study of cytomegalovirus exposure and HLA in healthy donors. At the level of the study: The 130 or so validation repertoires were reported in a later analysis to have been generated on the same platform as the roughly 720 first-cohort repertoires.

The assay was immunoSEQ multiplex PCR, and TCRdb's table has in-frame clones only and misses some. The data contain 75,000 to 95,000 clones, approximately 96% of them singletons. V trimming: 8 bases; J trimming: 0 bases; junction bases outside the gene matches: 9. Germline V CDR1 and CDR2: SNHLY, FYNNEI. This CDR3 region has 15 residues. The donors were in the roughly 120-subject validation cohort, distinct from the approximately 700-subject first cohort. The sequence came from a man between 18 and 29 years old in good health and CMV-seronegative. The chain recombines TRBV2 with TRBJ1-1; 7 bases align to TRBD1. Specimen: PBMCs. This CDR3 reads CASHDRVAMNTEAFF. The CDR3, as DNA: TGTGCCAGCCACGACAGGGTTGCCATGAACACTGAAGCTTTCTTT.